The source of this T cell receptor (beta chain) is a study of T cell responses to AZD1222 COVID-19 vaccine. Germline V gene data show CDR1 as GTSNPN and CDR2 as SVGIG (reference sequence). V was pared by 2 bases and J by 3 bases, with 10 bases between. The CDR3 runs 13 residues. This clone was seen just once. Only in-frame clones appear in the TCRdb table, and some are missing; sequencing was by immunoSEQ multiplex PCR. The top ten hold under 2.5% of the sample, which has some 140,000 clones, 70% to 90% seen once. The V and J genes are TRBV30 and TRBJ1-2, with D unclear. The clonotype comes from an adult in good health. Here the sequenced sample was peripheral blood, taken on day 0 of AZD1222 vaccination. This CDR3 reads CAWSIGSYYGYTF. CDR3 in DNA: TGTGCCTGGAGTATCGGCAGCTACTATGGCTACACCTTC.